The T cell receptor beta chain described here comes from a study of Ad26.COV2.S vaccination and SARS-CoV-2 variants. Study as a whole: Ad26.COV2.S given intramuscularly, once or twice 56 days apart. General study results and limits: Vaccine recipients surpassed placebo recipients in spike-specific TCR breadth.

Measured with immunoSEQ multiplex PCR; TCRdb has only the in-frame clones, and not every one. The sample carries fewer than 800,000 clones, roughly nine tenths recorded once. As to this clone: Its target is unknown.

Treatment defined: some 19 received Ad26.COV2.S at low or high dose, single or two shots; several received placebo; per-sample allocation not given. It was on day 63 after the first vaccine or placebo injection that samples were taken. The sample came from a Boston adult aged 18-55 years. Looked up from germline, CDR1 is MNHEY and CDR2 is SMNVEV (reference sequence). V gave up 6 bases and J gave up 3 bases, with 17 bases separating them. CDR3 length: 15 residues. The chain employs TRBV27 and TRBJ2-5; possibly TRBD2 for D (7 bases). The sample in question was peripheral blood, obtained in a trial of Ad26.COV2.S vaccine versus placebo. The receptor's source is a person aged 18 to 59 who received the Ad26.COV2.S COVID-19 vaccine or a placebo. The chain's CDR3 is CASRERGGTKETQYF. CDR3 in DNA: TGTGCCAGCAGGGAGAGGGGGGGAACTAAAGAGACCCAGTACTTC.